The 31 T cell receptor beta chains below all came from one sample that was sequenced in a study of OX40 agonist ivuxolimab in advanced cancers. TCRdb's copy holds only in-frame clones and misses some; the assay was immunoSEQ multiplex PCR. The data contain about 46,000 clones, about 88% of them singletons. The sample was CD4+ or CD8+ T cells sorted from blood, taken in a trial of the OX40 agonist ivuxolimab. Every receptor here comes from an adult with an advanced solid tumor such as melanoma, head and neck, liver or kidney cancer.

This rearrangement joins TRBV6-5 to TRBJ2-2; D unresolved. Germline CDR1 is MNHEY and CDR2 is SVGAGI. The length of the CDR3 is 13 residues. The germline V and J ends were trimmed by 2 bases and 6 bases, with 7 bases remaining between them. For the CDR3, the DNA is TGTGCCAGCAGTTACGGAGCATCCGGGGAGCTGTTTTTT. As protein: CASSYGASGELFF.

V usage is TRBV28 and J usage is TRBJ2-1, with 9 bases fitting TRBD1. Germline lookup yields CDR1 MDHEN and CDR2 SYDVKM. V shed 4 bases and J 8 bases; nucleotides not matched to a gene: 18. This CDR3 is 18 amino acids long. This chain's CDR3 is CASSSSNWDRESGDEQFF. CDR3 in DNA: TGTGCCAGCAGTTCCTCAAACTGGGACAGGGAGAGTGGAGATGAGCAGTTCTTC.

The chain uses TRBV2 and TRBJ2-1; D remains unclear. The CDR3 covers 13 residues. The ends were cut back, 1 base at V and 7 bases at J, with 8 bases in the middle. Per the germline V gene, CDR1 is SNHLY and CDR2 is FYNNEI. This chain's CDR3 is CASSEEWFNEQFF. CDR3 DNA: TGTGCCAGCAGTGAAGAATGGTTTAATGAGCAGTTCTTC.

The rearrangement links TRBV28 to TRBJ2-7; a possible D gene is TRBD2 (5 bases). Germline V gene sequence: CDR1 MDHEN, CDR2 SYDVKM. The V and J ends lost 1 base and 2 bases respectively, with 12 bases between them. The CDR3 loop spans 15 amino acids. This CDR3 reads CASSLFGVSTYEQYF. The CDR3 coding sequence is TGTGCCAGCAGTTTATTCGGGGTTTCCACCTACGAGCAGTACTTC.

The gene calls are TRBV15 and TRBJ1-4; TRBD1 might be the D (6 bases). Trimming cost V 5 bases and J 7 bases, with 17 bases left between them. The CDR3 has 15 residues. Germline CDR1 reads LNHNV; CDR2 reads YYDKDF (reference sequence). CDR3: CATSDLWQGSEKLFF. CDR3 nucleotides: TGTGCCACCAGCGACCTTTGGCAGGGGAGTGAAAAACTGTTTTTT.

The J gene is TRBJ2-3, the V gene TRBV19; D remains ambiguous. In germline, CDR1 is LNHDA, CDR2 SQIVND (reference sequence). CDR3 length equals 11 residues. The V end lost 9 bases, the J end lost 3 bases, and 7 bases lay between the germline ends. CDR3 loop: CASLSTDTQYF. DNA for the CDR3: TGTGCCAGCCTGAGTACAGATACGCAGTATTTT.

The chain uses TRBV6-6 and TRBJ2-2; D gene uncertain. This CDR3 contains 12 residues. The ends were cut back, 2 bases at V and 6 bases at J, with 4 bases in the middle. Germline loops: CDR1 MNHNY, CDR2 SVGAGI (reference sequence). The CDR3 nucleotides are TGTGCCAGCAGTTACGCTCCCGGGGAGCTGTTTTTT. This translates into CASSYAPGELFF.

As DNA, the CDR3 is TGTGCCAGCAGCCCAACAGGGGGGGACACCGGGGAGCTGTTTTTT. This codes for CASSPTGGDTGELFF. The chain carries TRBV7-3 and TRBJ2-2; D might be TRBD1 (8 bases). The ends were cut back, 5 bases at V and 3 bases at J, with 13 bases in the middle. Per germline, CDR1 SGHTA and CDR2 FQGTGA. The CDR3 has 15 amino acids.

The chain uses TRBV9 and TRBJ2-1, with TRBD2 matching 9 bases. V shed 0 bases, J shed 4 bases, and the junction held 5 bases outside the gene matches. The CDR3 runs to 16 residues. Germline V gene sequence: CDR1 SGDLS, CDR2 YYNGEE. CDR3: CASSVDSSGVYNEQFF. CDR3 bases: TGTGCCAGCAGCGTAGATTCTAGCGGGGTGTACAATGAGCAGTTCTTC.

This clone was seen a single time. The chain employs TRBV7-2 and TRBJ1-2; maybe TRBD1 (5 bases). The V end was cut by 1 base, the J end by 5 bases, with 5 bases between. CDR1 is SGHTA and CDR2 is FQGNSA in the germline V gene. The CDR3 runs 12 residues. CDR3: CASSLGGYGYTF. The CDR3, as DNA: TGTGCCAGCAGCTTAGGGGGGTATGGCTACACCTTC.

The chain links TRBV6-5 to TRBJ2-7; D is unclear. V dropped 7 bases and J dropped 3 bases, with 10 bases sitting between them. Germline CDR1 is MNHEY and CDR2 is SVGAGI. This CDR3 contains 12 residues. The CDR3 DNA reads TGTGCCAGCAAATCGTCCGGCTACGAGCAGTACTTC. Protein: CASKSSGYEQYF.

V usage is TRBV10-2 and J usage is TRBJ2-3; D is possibly TRBD1 (5 bases). V lost 6 bases and J lost 4, with 14 bases in between. The CDR3 contains 14 residues. The germline V gene encodes CDR1 WSHSY and CDR2 SAAADI. The chain's CDR3 is CASRSIGAPDTQYF. The CDR3 bases are TGCGCCAGCAGATCAATAGGGGCACCAGATACGCAGTATTTT.

The rearrangement uses TRBV7-9 and TRBJ1-4; 8 nucleotides agree with TRBD1. The germline V gene has CDR1 SEHNR and CDR2 FQNEAQ (reference sequence). This CDR3 has 15 residues. Germline trimming cut 5 bases from V and 8 bases from J; bases unmatched to any gene: 10. The CDR3 is CASSPSAGGSEKLFF. CDR3 in DNA: TGTGCCAGCAGCCCAAGCGCAGGGGGCTCCGAAAAACTGTTTTTT.

By share, this clone counts as medium-sized (0.01 to 0.1%). The chain couples TRBV4-2 to TRBJ2-7; 8 bases map to TRBD2. The V segment lost 0 bases and the J segment 6 bases; nucleotides outside the gene matches: 10. Germline V gene sequence: CDR1 LGHNA, CDR2 YNFKEQ. There are 16 residues in the CDR3. As DNA, the CDR3 is TGTGCCAGCAGCCAAGAATCTGGACTAGCTTTCTCCGAGCAGTACTTC. This gives the protein CASSQESGLAFSEQYF.

The chain joins TRBV5-1 to TRBJ1-2; no definite D call. Germline lookup yields CDR1 SGHRS and CDR2 YFSETQ. V was cut by 1 base and J by 3 bases, with 7 bases left in between. This CDR3 contains 13 residues. CDR3 loop: CASSLTEYYGYTF. The CDR3 bases are TGCGCCAGCAGCTTGACGGAGTACTATGGCTACACCTTC.

The J gene is TRBJ1-2, the V gene TRBV29-1, with 7 bases identical to TRBD1. V trimming: 4 bases; J trimming: 3 bases; junction bases outside the gene matches: 8. This CDR3 spans 14 amino acids. In germline, CDR1 is SQVTM, CDR2 ANQGSEA. The CDR3 DNA reads TGCAGCGTTGGCCAAGGGGGCAGGGACTATGGCTACACCTTC. It encodes CSVGQGGRDYGYTF.

This chain uses TRBV9 with TRBJ2-1, with a weak D call TRBD2 (5 bases). V lost 4 bases and J 10 bases, leaving 15 bases between the germline ends. Germline V CDR1 and CDR2: SGDLS, YYNGEE. The CDR3 spans 13 residues. The CDR3 bases are TGTGCCAGCAGCCCACGGGATTCACAGGAGCAGTTCTTC. This sequence encodes CASSPRDSQEQFF.

The chain joins TRBV19 to TRBJ1-1, with TRBD1 matching over 10 bases. V gave up 1 base and J gave up 1 base; unmatched junction bases: 0. This CDR3 has 15 residues. Germline assignment: CDR1 LNHDA and CDR2 SQIVND (reference sequence). CDR3 sequence reads: CASSIGTGGNTEAFF. CDR3 in DNA: TGTGCCAGTAGTATAGGGACAGGGGGGAACACTGAAGCTTTCTTT.

The genes are TRBV4-3 and TRBJ2-1, with a weak D call TRBD2 (5 bases). Germline assignment: CDR1 LGHNA and CDR2 YSLEER. This CDR3 is 16 amino acids long. Between the trimmed V and J ends, which lost 3 bases and 5 bases, there was a span of 17 bases. CDR3 residues: CASSHLSGEGHNEQFF. CDR3 sequence (DNA): TGCGCCAGCAGCCACCTGTCGGGCGAGGGCCACAATGAGCAGTTCTTC.

In its sample, this clone was seen once. This chain links TRBV6-5 with TRBJ1-2, with D hard to call. The CDR3 consists of 13 residues. Germline V lookup: CDR1 MNHEY, CDR2 SVGAGI. With 7 bases removed from V and 7 bases from J, the gap between germline ends came to 16 bases. This chain's CDR3 is CASTADLFVGYTF. The CDR3 DNA reads TGTGCCAGCACGGCAGACCTCTTCGTTGGCTACACCTTC.

This chain connects TRBV7-9 to TRBJ2-3, with D possibly called TRBD1 or TRBD2 (6 bases each). The V and J ends lost 4 bases and 4 bases respectively, with 15 bases between them. Germline V CDR1 and CDR2: SEHNR, FQNEAQ (reference sequence). This CDR3 comprises 15 residues. CDR3 sequence (DNA): TGTGCCAGCAGCTCCTGGGGGGCCGCGGCAGATACGCAGTATTTT. It is translated as CASSSWGAAADTQYF.

The chain joins TRBV27 to TRBJ2-7; D gene unclear. The CDR3 contains 10 residues. Trimming left V 8 bases short and J 4 bases short, with 6 bases between. In germline, CDR1 is MNHEY, CDR2 SMNVEV (reference sequence). The CDR3 loop reads CASGPYEQYF. The CDR3 coding sequence is TGTGCCAGCGGTCCGTACGAGCAGTACTTC.

The V call is TRBV4-1, the J call TRBJ1-6; D is perhaps TRBD1 (6 bases). The V gene lost 0 bases and the J gene lost 4 bases, with 10 bases spanning the gap. In germline, CDR1 is MGHRA, CDR2 YSYEKL. This CDR3 is built from 16 residues. The CDR3 nucleotides are TGCGCCAGCAGCCAAGAGGACAGCGTATATAATTCACCCCTCCACTTT. The encoded protein is CASSQEDSVYNSPLHF.

This clone was recorded once. The chain employs TRBV25-1 and TRBJ2-5; 8 nucleotides align to TRBD2. The ends lost 0 bases at V and 0 bases at J; junction bases unmatched: 6. This CDR3 has 17 residues. CDR1 is MGHDK and CDR2 is SYGVNS in the germline V gene. The CDR3 reads CASSEYVAGMYQETQYF. CDR3 DNA: TGTGCCAGCAGTGAATACGTAGCGGGGATGTACCAAGAGACCCAGTACTTC. The complete variable domain, with remaining parts taken from reference TRBV25-1 and TRBJ2-5, reads EADIYQTPRYLVIGTGKKITLECSQTMGHDKMYWYQQDPGMELHLIHYSYGVNSTEKGDLSSESTVSRIRTEHFPLTLESARPSHTSQYLCASSEYVAGMYQETQYFGPGTRLLVL.

This clone is labeled medium-sized. The chain recombines TRBV4-1 with TRBJ2-5, with D maybe TRBD1 (6 bases). The CDR3 totals 15 residues. Trimming took 5 bases from V and 1 from J, leaving 14 bases between them. Germline CDR1 is MGHRA and CDR2 is YSYEKL. This chain's CDR3 is CASSKQRGGQETQYF. CDR3 bases: TGCGCCAGCAGCAAACAGAGAGGGGGCCAAGAGACCCAGTACTTC.

J is TRBJ2-7 and V is TRBV6-6; a weak D match, TRBD1 (5 bases). Germline CDR1 reads MNHNY; CDR2 reads SVGAGI (reference sequence). The ends were cut back, 4 bases at V and 2 bases at J, with 12 bases in the middle. This CDR3 has 14 residues. The CDR3 protein is CASSSPVGPYEQYF. DNA for the CDR3: TGTGCCAGCAGTTCACCCGTGGGGCCCTACGAGCAGTACTTC.

V and J are TRBV9 and TRBJ2-7; D might be TRBD1 (5 bases). The germline V gene has CDR1 SGDLS and CDR2 YYNGEE. The CDR3 length is 16 residues. The V end lost 5 bases, the J end lost 0 bases, and 18 bases lay between the germline ends. CDR3 in amino acids: CASSYGSQGPSYEQYF. The CDR3 bases are TGTGCCAGCAGTTACGGGTCGCAGGGTCCCTCCTACGAGCAGTACTTC.

This clone has a handful of counts. This chain links TRBV4-1 with TRBJ1-1; D ambiguous. The germline V gene encodes CDR1 MGHRA and CDR2 YSYEKL. The CDR3 covers 11 residues. Trimming shortened V by 6 bases and J by 1 base, and 3 bases separated the two germline ends. The CDR3 DNA sequence: TGCGCCAGCAGGGGGAACACTGAAGCTTTCTTT. This translates into CASRGNTEAFF.

The rearrangement joins TRBV19 to TRBJ1-5; possibly TRBD1 for D (6 bases). Germline V gene sequence: CDR1 LNHDA, CDR2 SQIVND (reference sequence). Trimming cost V 7 bases and J 3 bases, with 28 bases left between them. CDR3 length equals 19 residues. CDR3 residues: CASISMSTGQQATNQPQHF. CDR3 bases: TGTGCCAGTATTTCAATGTCTACGGGACAACAGGCGACCAATCAGCCCCAGCATTTT.

The rearrangement uses TRBV6-6 and TRBJ1-5; unclear D gene. Germline V gene sequence: CDR1 MNHNY, CDR2 SVGAGI (reference sequence). This CDR3 is 13 amino acids long. Trimming pared 6 bases from V and 2 bases from J, leaving 8 bases between. CDR3 DNA: TGTGCCAGCAGGGGAAACGGCAATCAGCCCCAGCATTTT. As protein: CASRGNGNQPQHF.

CDR3 DNA sequence: TGCGCCAGCAGCTTGGATTGGACAGGGGAGTACGAGCAGTACTTC. Protein product: CASSLDWTGEYEQYF. V gene TRBV5-1 combines with J gene TRBJ2-7, with 9 bases matching TRBD1. The CDR3 is 15 amino acids. The V and J ends lost 0 bases and 4 bases, in that order; junction bases with no gene match: 5. Germline-derived CDR1 and CDR2 are SGHRS and YFSETQ.